The 21 T cell receptor beta chains below come from one sample, sequenced in a study of OX40 agonist ivuxolimab in advanced cancers. Sequencing used immunoSEQ multiplex PCR; TCRdb keeps in-frame clones, though not all of them. The sample holds fewer than 35,000 clones, 70% to 90% seen once. Sequencing used CD4+ or CD8+ T cells sorted from blood, obtained in a trial of the OX40 agonist ivuxolimab. These receptors came from an adult with an advanced solid tumor such as melanoma, head and neck, liver or kidney cancer.

V gene TRBV9 combines with J gene TRBJ1-1; 7 bases are shared with TRBD1. Germline V CDR1 and CDR2: SGDLS, YYNGEE. CDR3 size: 14 residues. The J segment lost 6 bases and the V segment lost 5 bases, leaving 10 bases of the junction unmatched. Here the CDR3 reads CASSFTGVGAEAFF. CDR3 sequence (DNA): TGTGCCAGCAGTTTTACAGGGGTAGGGGCTGAAGCTTTCTTT.

V is TRBV6-4 and J is TRBJ2-1; perhaps TRBD1 as D (6 bases). This CDR3 comprises 13 residues. Germline-derived CDR1 and CDR2 are MRHNA and SNTAGT. The V end lost 2 bases, the J end lost 6 bases, and 8 bases lay between the germline ends. CDR3 DNA: TGTGCCAGCAGTGACAAGGACAGCAATGAGCAGTTCTTC. The encoded protein is CASSDKDSNEQFF.

J is TRBJ1-6 and V is TRBV7-9; 9 bases fit TRBD1. The germline CDR1 and CDR2 sequences are SEHNR and FQNEAQ (reference sequence). V trimming: 4 bases; J trimming: 11 bases; junction bases outside the gene matches: 3. The CDR3 is made up of 13 amino acids. Here the CDR3 reads CASSSGTGTPLHF. As DNA, the CDR3 is TGTGCCAGCAGCTCCGGGACAGGGACACCCCTCCACTTT.

The chain joins TRBV14 to TRBJ1-1; D remains unclear. The V gene's germline CDR1 is SGHDN and CDR2 FVKESK. V was trimmed by 5 bases and J by 3 bases, leaving 10 bases between them. The CDR3 consists of 13 residues. The CDR3 protein is CASSFRHDTEAFF. The CDR3 DNA reads as TGTGCCAGCAGCTTCAGACACGACACTGAAGCTTTCTTT.

The V call is TRBV19, the J call TRBJ2-5; D unclear. V lost 3 bases to trimming and J lost 5 bases, with 7 bases between them. Germline V lookup: CDR1 LNHDA, CDR2 SQIVND (reference sequence). CDR3 length: 12 residues. CDR3 DNA: TGTGCCAGTAGTATCTCACAGGAGACCCAGTACTTC. This encodes CASSISQETQYF.

The rearrangement uses TRBV28 and TRBJ2-5; the match to TRBD2 covers 7 bases. This CDR3 is built from 15 residues. V was clipped by 3 bases and J by 4 bases; unmatched bases: 8. Germline lookup yields CDR1 MDHEN and CDR2 SYDVKM. Here the CDR3 DNA reads TGTGCCAGCAGTTTGGGGTCTGGGGGGGGAGAGACCCAGTACTTC. Translation gives CASSLGSGGGETQYF.

The chain is built from TRBV7-6 and TRBJ2-3; 15 bases map to TRBD2. Trimming cost V 2 bases and J 6 bases; bases outside gene matches: 9. The length of the CDR3 is 18 residues. Germline V CDR1 and CDR2: SGHVS, FNYEAQ. The CDR3 here is CASSLTWTSGGAGDTQYF. CDR3 DNA: TGTGCCAGCAGCTTAACATGGACTAGCGGGGGGGCCGGGGATACGCAGTATTTT.

The rearrangement joins TRBV30 to TRBJ1-1; perhaps TRBD1 as D (5 bases). The CDR3 is 15 amino acids. Between the trimmed V and J ends, which lost 0 bases and 1 base, there was a span of 12 bases. CDR1 is GTSNPN and CDR2 is SVGIG in the germline V gene (reference sequence). The CDR3 DNA reads TGTGCCTGGAGTGTAGTACAGGACCAGAACACTGAAGCTTTCTTT. It translates to CAWSVVQDQNTEAFF.

V and J are TRBV4-3 and TRBJ1-2, with D possibly matching TRBD1 (6 bases). The CDR3 sequence is 14 residues long. Trimming removed 0 bases at V and 10 bases at J, with 15 bases between. Germline lookup yields CDR1 LGHNA and CDR2 YSLEER. In nucleotides, the CDR3 is TGCGCCAGCAGCCAAGATACGGACAGTCCGGCCTACACCTTC. This gives the protein CASSQDTDSPAYTF.

This clone was picked up one time. One end of the junction is discordant with germline, which a read error may explain. Other DNA sequences in the same sample also yield this CDR3. The V gene is TRBV4-3, the J gene TRBJ1-2; 8 nucleotides match TRBD1. Germline values: CDR1 LGHNA, CDR2 YSLEER. There are 15 residues in the CDR3. This CDR3 reads CASSQDRGANYGYTF. The CDR3 DNA reads TGCGCTAGCAGCCAAGACAGGGGAGCTAACTATGGCTACACCTTC.

This clone was seen once. The genes are TRBV7-9 and TRBJ1-1, with D possibly being TRBD1 (6 bases). Germline values: CDR1 SEHNR, CDR2 FQNEAQ (reference sequence). CDR3 length equals 12 residues. The ends were cut back, 4 bases at V and 6 bases at J, with 9 bases in the middle. The CDR3 spells CASSSGQPEAFF. As DNA, the CDR3 is TGTGCCAGCAGCTCCGGACAGCCTGAAGCTTTCTTT.

The rearrangement uses TRBV29-1 and TRBJ2-7; TRBD1 matches at 7 bases. With 7 bases clipped from V and 1 base from J, the junction kept 4 bases outside the gene matches. The CDR3 is made up of 12 amino acids. The germline CDR1 and CDR2 sequences are SQVTM and ANQGSEA. CDR3 nucleotide sequence: TGCAGCGCCCGGGACAGTTCCTACGAGCAGTACTTC. The encoded protein is CSARDSSYEQYF.

V gene TRBV7-6 combines with J gene TRBJ2-1; TRBD1 matches at 7 bases. Germline CDR1 is SGHVS and CDR2 is FNYEAQ. J was trimmed by 8 bases and V by 5 bases; bases with no gene match: 6. The CDR3 is made up of 13 amino acids. The CDR3 bases are TGTGCCAGCAGCCAACAGGGGATACATGAGCAGTTCTTC. It yields the protein CASSQQGIHEQFF.

The chain links TRBV28 to TRBJ2-2; tentatively, D is TRBD1 or TRBD2 (5 bases each). CDR1 and CDR2 (germline): MDHEN, SYDVKM. Trimming removed 5 bases at V and 7 bases at J, with 20 bases between. The CDR3 totals 16 residues. The CDR3 DNA sequence: TGTGCCAGCAGTCCTCTCTGGGACGAGAGAGACGGGGAGCTGTTTTTT. Encoded protein: CASSPLWDERDGELFF.

V gene TRBV5-1 combines with J gene TRBJ2-1; 8 nucleotides line up with TRBD1. V shed 0 bases, J shed 7 bases, and the junction held 6 bases outside the gene matches. The germline CDR1 and CDR2 sequences are SGHRS and YFSETQ. The CDR3 spans 15 residues. The CDR3 coding sequence is TGCGCCAGCAGCTTGGAGGCAGGGGGCAGGAATGAGCAGTTCTTC. Protein: CASSLEAGGRNEQFF. The full variable domain, its missing parts supplied by reference TRBV5-1 and TRBJ2-1, is KAGVTQTPRYLIKTRGQQVTLSCSPISGHRSVSWYQQTPGQGLQFLFEYFSETQRNKGNFPGRFSGRQFSNSRSEMNVSTLELGDSALYLCASSLEAGGRNEQFFGPGTRLTVL.

The chain has TRBV7-2 and TRBJ1-2; the D is unclear. The CDR3 covers 13 residues. V was pared by 3 bases and J by 5 bases, with 10 bases between. Germline values: CDR1 SGHTA, CDR2 FQGNSA. This CDR3 reads CASSFGSLYGYTF. The CDR3 coding sequence is TGTGCCAGCAGCTTCGGCAGTCTTTATGGCTACACCTTC.

The chain joins TRBV14 to TRBJ2-7; weak D call: TRBD1 (5 bases). The germline CDR1 and CDR2 sequences are SGHDN and FVKESK. The CDR3 consists of 13 residues. The V gene lost 3 bases and the J gene lost 2 bases, with 8 bases spanning the gap. This CDR3 reads CASSQGRAYEQYF. As DNA, the CDR3 is TGTGCCAGCAGCCAGGGCAGGGCCTACGAGCAGTACTTC.

The chain uses TRBV27 and TRBJ2-7; no firm D call. CDR3 length: 15 amino acids. The V gene lost 5 bases and the J gene lost 5 bases, with 19 bases spanning the gap. Germline values: CDR1 MNHEY, CDR2 SMNVEV (reference sequence). The CDR3 region has the DNA TGTGCCAGCAGTCCCTCAAAGGGTACCTACCACGAGCAGTACTTC. Translated, it gives CASSPSKGTYHEQYF.

Only a few counts were recorded for this clone. The rearrangement links TRBV5-6 to TRBJ2-7; TRBD1 agrees at 7 bases. From germline, CDR1 is SGHDT and CDR2 YYEEEE. The CDR3 extends over 14 amino acids. After removal of 6 bases from V and 1 base from J, the junction contained 7 bases not matched to a gene. CDR3 DNA sequence: TGTGCCAGCAAAGATGACAGGGCTTCCTACGAGCAGTACTTC. It translates to CASKDDRASYEQYF.

The chain carries TRBV5-6 and TRBJ2-5; the match to TRBD2 covers 12 bases. The CDR3 totals 17 residues. V dropped 0 bases and J dropped 1; count of bases not matched to a gene: 4. Germline values: CDR1 SGHDT, CDR2 YYEEEE. CDR3 region: CASSLGLAGGLQETQYF. In nucleotides, the CDR3 is TGTGCCAGCAGCTTGGGCCTAGCGGGGGGGCTCCAAGAGACCCAGTACTTC.

The gene calls are TRBV4-3 and TRBJ1-1; tentative D call: TRBD1 (5 bases). CDR3 length equals 19 residues. Germline loops: CDR1 LGHNA, CDR2 YSLEER. V shed 1 base and J shed 4 bases, with 25 bases lying between them. The CDR3 region has the DNA TGCGCCAGCAGCCAAGGGATAAAGGGGAATTGGGATAAGAGCACTGAAGCTTTCTTT. Residues: CASSQGIKGNWDKSTEAFF.